This TCR beta chain came from a study of metastatic and nonmetastatic thyroid tumors. No treatment of any kind had been given to any patient before thyroid surgery. Under the authors' procedure: A classifier of distant metastasis in papillary thyroid cancer was built from CDR3 differences (across clinicopathological groups). TCRdb re-called clones from the PCR reads using MiXCR. For this entry, the V and J calls and clone size follow TCRdb and not the study's own pipeline. The sample holds approximately 16,000 clones, about 33% seen once. CDR3 length equals 14 residues. Germline CDR1 reads MDHEN; CDR2 reads SYDVKM. The V end lost 5 bases, the J end lost 7 bases, and 12 bases lay between the germline ends. This clone appeared many times.

The chain combines TRBV28 with TRBJ1-6; D is possibly TRBD1 (6 bases). Sequencing was performed on tumor tissue. The TCR comes from a male donor with papillary thyroid cancer or a benign thyroid nodule (not recorded which). Some clones in this sample may be carry-over from other donors' samples. The CDR3 coding sequence is TGTGCCAGCAGTCGACAGGCCCGGAATTCACCCCTCCACTTT. This gives the protein CASSRQARNSPLHF.